The TCR beta chain under discussion was sequenced for a study of cytomegalovirus exposure and HLA in healthy donors. Findings and caveats of the study: One cluster of highly shared sequence variants probably arose as a sequencing artifact. Solely CMV serostatus was available to characterize immune exposure.

This clone was seen a single time. Antigen: not known. Researchers ran the PCR with 60 Vbeta and 13 Jbeta primers. Sequenced by immunoSEQ multiplex PCR; TCRdb stores in-frame clones only, minus some. Of just over 200,000 clones listed, around 70% were seen once; the top ten hold 2.5% to 3%. The clonotype originates from a man in his forties in good health and CMV-seropositive. The sample taken for sequencing was PBMCs.

As DNA, the CDR3 is TGCGCCAGCAGCTTGGATCAGGGGACGGCCCAGTACTTC. It specifies CASSLDQGTAQYF. This chain uses TRBV5-1 with TRBJ2-5; a weak D match, TRBD1 (6 bases). CDR1 and CDR2 from the germline V gene are SGHRS and YFSETQ. The CDR3 length is 13 residues. V was shortened by 0 bases and J by 9 bases, with 12 bases between the two germline ends. Filled out from reference TRBV5-1 and TRBJ2-5, the complete variable domain reads KAGVTQTPRYLIKTRGQQVTLSCSPISGHRSVSWYQQTPGQGLQFLFEYFSETQRNKGNFPGRFSGRQFSNSRSEMNVSTLELGDSALYLCASSLDQGTAQYFGPGTRLLVL.